This TCR beta chain was recovered during a study of blood T cells in healthy people across ages. Donor samples were obtained from healthy Caucasian individuals from Russia, aged about 6 to 90. Primed by a sample-barcoded 5' primer and a J-beta primer mix, a second PCR proceeded for about 6 to 12 cycles. TCRdb reprocessed the 5' RACE reads via MiXCR and lists one record per CDR3 protein. The profile shows just over 800,000 distinct CDR3 sequences, 60% to 80% of them singletons. The CDR3 is 17 residues long. The V segment lost 0 bases and the J segment 7 bases; nucleotides outside the gene matches: 15. Germline V gives CDR1 LGHNA, CDR2 YSLEER. As to this clonotype: Its antigen is not identified.

Study-wide results and limits: Calculation of diversity from one million T cells yielded estimates considered to be underestimates. Donor CMV infection status was unknown, possibly confounding age-related changes in expanded clonotypes.

Sequenced input: blood. This clonotype was obtained from a man aged 25 to 40 in good health. The chain couples TRBV4-3 to TRBJ2-7; 7 bases fit TRBD2. CDR3: CASSQDWSGEALGEQYF. CDR3 DNA sequence: TGCGCCAGCAGCCAAGATTGGAGCGGGGAGGCCCTAGGGGAGCAGTACTTC.